The 13 T cell receptor beta chains below were found in one sample sequenced in a study of PD-1 blockade in classical Hodgkin lymphoma. Profiling relied on immunoSEQ multiplex PCR, and the TCRdb table lists in-frame clones only, not all of them. The profile shows 20,000 or so clones, around 85% of them singletons. Relapse was seen in all patients after autologous stem cell transplantation, and brentuximab vedotin exposure was variable. The sample consisted of peripheral blood mononuclear cells (PBMCs), taken at baseline. All receptors derive from a human donor with classical Hodgkin lymphoma.

This clone was seen more than once but under ten times. The chain is built from TRBV19 and TRBJ1-1; D gene ambiguous. Germline V CDR1 and CDR2: LNHDA, SQIVND (reference sequence). CDR3 length equals 14 residues. V was pared by 1 base and J by 1 base, with 7 bases between. The CDR3 sequence: CASSIARGNTEAFF. In DNA, the CDR3 is TGTGCCAGTAGTATAGCGCGGGGGAACACTGAAGCTTTCTTT. Looking up the rest from reference TRBV19 and TRBJ1-1 gives the full variable domain: DGGITQSPKYLFRKEGQNVTLSCEQNLNHDAMYWYRQDPGQGLRLIYYSQIVNDFQKGDIAEGYSVSREKKESFPLTVTSAQKNPTAFYLCASSIARGNTEAFFGQGTRLTVV.

This rearrangement joins TRBV5-1 to TRBJ1-4, with 10 bases lining up with TRBD1. Germline V gene data show CDR1 as SGHRS and CDR2 as YFSETQ. CDR3 length: 14 amino acids. V lost 4 bases to trimming and J lost 5 bases; unmatched junction nucleotides: 2. The DNA of the CDR3 is TGCGCCAGCAGCCTGGGACAGGGGAATGAAAAACTGTTTTTT. It encodes CASSLGQGNEKLFF.

The rearrangement joins TRBV14 to TRBJ2-1, with TRBD1 matching 7 bases. V lost 5 bases, J lost 10 bases, and 17 bases stayed unmatched. The germline V gene encodes CDR1 SGHDN and CDR2 FVKESK. The CDR3 loop spans 16 amino acids. The DNA of the CDR3 is TGTGCCAGCAGCAAACAGGGGTTGAATCGGACTTGGGAGCAGTTCTTC. This encodes CASSKQGLNRTWEQFF.

The V gene is TRBV7-8, the J gene TRBJ1-1; D possibly corresponds to TRBD1 (5 bases). Germline V CDR1 and CDR2: SGHVS, FQNEAQ. Trimming took off 5 bases at V and 4 bases at J, with 17 bases between the two ends. The CDR3 consists of 15 residues. CDR3 in amino acids: CASSPRGPRVTEAFF. The CDR3 DNA sequence: TGTGCCAGCAGCCCCAGAGGACCCAGGGTCACTGAAGCTTTCTTT.

In this sample, this clone turned up once. The chain links TRBV9 to TRBJ2-6, with TRBD2 as a possible D gene (7 bases). V gave up 3 bases and J gave up 0 bases, with 19 bases separating them. Germline values: CDR1 SGDLS, CDR2 YYNGEE. There are 19 residues in the CDR3. The CDR3 is CASSGRVEGGSSGANVLTF. The CDR3 DNA reads as TGTGCCAGCAGCGGACGAGTTGAGGGGGGGAGCTCTGGGGCCAACGTCCTGACTTTC.

This clone was counted between two and nine times. V and J are TRBV7-3 and TRBJ2-1; TRBD2 matches at 7 bases. Germline V gene lookup returns CDR1 SGHTA and CDR2 FQGTGA. The CDR3 runs to 15 residues. The trim removed 5 bases at V and 0 bases at J, leaving 4 bases unmatched. Here the CDR3 reads CASSPSGNSYNEQFF. For the CDR3, the DNA is TGTGCCAGCAGCCCCAGCGGGAACTCCTACAATGAGCAGTTCTTC. Based on the CDR3 plus reference TRBV7-3 and TRBJ2-1, the full variable domain is GAGVSQTPSNKVTEKGKYVELRCDPISGHTALYWYRQSLGQGPEFLIYFQGTGAADDSGLPNDRFFAVRPEGSVSTLKIQRTERGDSAVYLCASSPSGNSYNEQFFGPGTRLTVL.

The rearrangement joins TRBV19 to TRBJ2-2, with 10 bases that match TRBD1. Unmatched junction bases numbered 1, after V lost 3 bases and J lost 3 bases. The germline gives CDR1 LNHDA, CDR2 SQIVND (reference sequence). There are 15 residues in the CDR3. The CDR3 region is CASSMGTGDTGELFF. CDR3 nucleotide sequence: TGTGCCAGTAGTATGGGGACAGGGGACACCGGGGAGCTGTTTTTT.

The rearrangement uses TRBV5-4 and TRBJ2-7; TRBD1 aligns across 7 bases. Per germline, CDR1 SGHNT and CDR2 YYREEE (reference sequence). J lost 4 bases, V lost 4 bases, and 5 bases had no gene match. The length of the CDR3 is 13 residues. The CDR3 sequence is CASSPKQGYEQYF. In DNA, the CDR3 is TGTGCCAGCAGCCCCAAACAGGGGTACGAGCAGTACTTC.

V is TRBV27 and J is TRBJ1-2; D may be TRBD1 (5 bases). Per germline, CDR1 MNHEY and CDR2 SMNVEV (reference sequence). The length of the CDR3 is 18 residues. The V gene lost 0 bases and the J gene lost 6 bases, with 23 bases spanning the gap. The DNA of the CDR3 is TGTGCCAGCAGTTTATCATTTCTCGCAAAAGGGGAGGCGAATGGCTACACCTTC. Protein: CASSLSFLAKGEANGYTF.

The J gene is TRBJ1-1, the V gene TRBV5-1; D gene ambiguous. Trimming shortened V by 0 bases and J by 7 bases, and 7 bases separated the two germline ends. CDR3 length equals 12 residues. Looked up from germline, CDR1 is SGHRS and CDR2 is YFSETQ. The CDR3: CASSLATGEAFF. CDR3 nucleotide sequence: TGCGCCAGCAGCTTGGCCACGGGTGAAGCTTTCTTT.

This chain uses TRBV28 with TRBJ2-1; D is undetermined. The V gene's germline CDR1 is MDHEN and CDR2 SYDVKM. The CDR3 loop spans 12 amino acids. Trimming stripped 4 bases from V and 7 bases from J, with 8 bases between. The CDR3 DNA follows: TGTGCCAGCAGTTCAACACTGAATGAGCAGTTCTTC. This gives the protein CASSSTLNEQFF.

V gene TRBV6-5 combines with J gene TRBJ2-6; D gene unclear. Germline CDR1 MNHEY, CDR2 SVGAGI. The ends were cut back, 10 bases at V and 4 bases at J, with 11 bases in the middle. This CDR3 comprises 13 residues. In DNA, the CDR3 is TGTGCCACTTCTGCTCCCGGGGCCAACGTCCTGACTTTC. Its protein is CATSAPGANVLTF.

The gene calls are TRBV7-6 and TRBJ2-2; 9 nucleotides match TRBD2. Trimming took 1 base from V and 7 from J; bases not matched to a gene: 1. The CDR3 spans 14 residues. The germline CDR1 and CDR2 sequences are SGHVS and FNYEAQ. CDR3 sequence (DNA): TGTGCCAGCAGCTTAGTAGCGGGAGTCGGGGAGCTGTTTTTT. Translation gives CASSLVAGVGELFF.